The 15 T cell receptor beta chains below were found in one sample sequenced in a study of cytomegalovirus exposure and HLA in healthy donors. This PCR relied on a set of 60 Vbeta primers and 13 Jbeta primers. Only in-frame clones appear in the TCRdb table, and some are missing; sequencing was by immunoSEQ multiplex PCR. This sample has about 160,000 clones, with roughly 73% found just once. The sequenced sample consisted of PBMCs. The receptors come from a woman in her 30s in good health and CMV-seronegative.

V usage is TRBV7-8 and J usage is TRBJ1-2; D is undetermined. The CDR3 length is 15 residues. Germline CDR1 is SGHVS and CDR2 is FQNEAQ. Trimming removed 1 base at V and 4 bases at J, with 13 bases between. The CDR3 loop is CASSLDDYIAYGYTF. The CDR3 DNA reads as TGTGCCAGCAGCTTAGATGACTACATCGCCTATGGCTACACCTTC.

The CDR3 coding sequence is TGTGCCAGCAGCTTGGACAGGGGGCTTGATGGCTACACCTTC. This gives the protein CASSLDRGLDGYTF. This chain links TRBV5-4 with TRBJ1-2; 9 positions agree with TRBD1. This CDR3 spans 14 amino acids. With V trimmed by 0 bases and J by 6 bases, 3 bases remained unmatched. The germline V gene has CDR1 SGHNT and CDR2 YYREEE (reference sequence).

The V and J genes are TRBV5-1 and TRBJ2-5, with TRBD1 identical over 7 bases. The CDR3 sequence is 14 residues long. Losses at the gene ends were 4 bases for V and 1 base for J; bases not matched to a gene: 4. The germline V gene encodes CDR1 SGHRS and CDR2 YFSETQ. The CDR3 DNA reads as TGCGCCAGCAGCCCCCGGGACAGCCAAGAGACCCAGTACTTC. Translated: CASSPRDSQETQYF.

The V gene is TRBV7-2, the J gene TRBJ2-3, with D possibly matching TRBD2 (6 bases). The CDR3 runs to 15 residues. Per germline, CDR1 SGHTA and CDR2 FQGNSA. The V end was cut by 1 base, the J end by 8 bases, with 16 bases between. CDR3 sequence: CASSLEGGRRGTQYF. The DNA for the CDR3 is TGTGCCAGCAGCTTAGAAGGTGGGCGGAGGGGTACGCAGTATTTT.

Comments on this clone: Other DNA sequences in the sample encode the same CDR3. The chain uses TRBV7-2 and TRBJ1-5; D not resolved. CDR1 SGHTA and CDR2 FQGNSA come from the germline V gene. CDR3 length: 12 residues. The ends were cut back, 1 base at V and 6 bases at J, with 4 bases in the middle. DNA of the CDR3: TGTGCCAGCAGCTTAGGACTTCAGCCCCAGCATTTT. Protein sequence: CASSLGLQPQHF.

V usage is TRBV2 and J usage is TRBJ1-5; 8 bases align to TRBD1. V shed 0 bases and J 2 bases; nucleotides not matched to a gene: 3. The CDR3 has 16 residues. Germline lookup yields CDR1 SNHLY and CDR2 FYNNEI. CDR3 residues: CASSEASDRGNQPQHF. Written as DNA, the CDR3 is TGTGCCAGCAGTGAAGCTTCGGACAGGGGCAATCAGCCCCAGCATTTT.

This clone showed up just a few times. The rearrangement links TRBV30 to TRBJ2-3, with D perhaps TRBD1 (6 bases). V was shortened by 4 bases and J by 0 bases, with 11 bases between the two germline ends. Germline V lookup: CDR1 GTSNPN, CDR2 SVGIG (reference sequence). This CDR3 has 14 residues. The CDR3 coding sequence is TGTGCCTGGAATCAGGGGCCTAGCACAGATACGCAGTATTTT. It is translated as CAWNQGPSTDTQYF.

V usage is TRBV6-5 and J usage is TRBJ1-1; D is uncertain. Looked up from germline, CDR1 is MNHEY and CDR2 is SVGAGI. Trimming removed 3 bases from V and 1 base from J, with 6 bases in between. There are 13 residues in the CDR3. CDR3: CASSYGGNTEAFF. DNA of the CDR3: TGTGCCAGCAGTTATGGAGGGAACACTGAAGCTTTCTTT.

In its sample, this clone was seen a few times. The V gene is TRBV6-1, the J gene TRBJ2-1; no clear D gene. This CDR3 is 11 amino acids long. V gave up 7 bases and J gave up 6 bases, with 7 bases separating them. CDR1 and CDR2 from the germline V gene are MNHNS and SASEGT. The chain's CDR3 is CASKLINEQFF. DNA of the CDR3: TGTGCCAGCAAACTGATCAATGAGCAGTTCTTC.

This chain connects TRBV5-1 to TRBJ2-1; the match to TRBD2 covers 9 bases. Trimming at V came to 0 bases and at J to 6 bases, leaving 4 bases not matched to a gene. Germline values: CDR1 SGHRS, CDR2 YFSETQ. The CDR3 contains 15 residues. CDR3 loop: CASSLGGGGINEQFF. The CDR3 bases are TGCGCCAGCAGCTTGGGCGGGGGGGGTATCAATGAGCAGTTCTTC.

The rearrangement links TRBV5-1 to TRBJ2-1, with a possible D match to TRBD2 (6 bases). The CDR3 runs 16 residues. V was pared by 5 bases and J by 1 base, with 16 bases between. Germline V CDR1 and CDR2: SGHRS, YFSETQ. This chain's CDR3 is CASSPGGAGSYNEQFF. The CDR3 DNA follows: TGCGCCAGCAGTCCCGGCGGGGCAGGGTCCTACAATGAGCAGTTCTTC.

J is TRBJ2-7 and V is TRBV5-1; weak D call: TRBD2 (5 bases). The germline V and J ends were trimmed by 0 bases and 7 bases, with 14 bases remaining between them. Germline V gene lookup returns CDR1 SGHRS and CDR2 YFSETQ. This CDR3 is built from 14 residues. The DNA for the CDR3 is TGCGCCAGCAGCTTGGGGGAGCTCCTACGAGAGCAGTACTTC. It is translated as CASSLGELLREQYF.

The chain carries TRBV27 and TRBJ2-5; 8 bases map to TRBD2. The DNA end lines up better with TRBJ2-7; the J call may be wrong. CDR1 and CDR2 from the germline V gene are MNHEY and SMNVEV (reference sequence). The length of the CDR3 is 16 residues. Here the CDR3 reads CASSLEAGAAGNEQYF. The CDR3 coding sequence is TGTGCCAGCAGTTTAGAAGCGGGGGCCGCCGGGAACGAGCAGTACTTC.

This rearrangement joins TRBV5-4 to TRBJ2-5; 7 bases align to TRBD2. The CDR3 has 16 amino acids. Germline assignment: CDR1 SGHNT and CDR2 YYREEE (reference sequence). J lost 0 bases, V lost 4 bases, and 9 bases had no gene match. CDR3 nucleotides: TGTGCCAGCAGCCCCCCGGGACTACAGTACCAAGAGACCCAGTACTTC. Protein product: CASSPPGLQYQETQYF.

The chain uses TRBV6-1 and TRBJ2-1; 9 nucleotides agree with TRBD1. Germline V lookup: CDR1 MNHNS, CDR2 SASEGT. V lost 6 bases, J lost 0 bases, and 9 bases stayed unmatched. This CDR3 is built from 17 residues. Here the CDR3 reads CASSERPGQGSYNEQFF. CDR3 DNA: TGTGCCAGCAGCGAACGACCGGGACAGGGCTCCTACAATGAGCAGTTCTTC.